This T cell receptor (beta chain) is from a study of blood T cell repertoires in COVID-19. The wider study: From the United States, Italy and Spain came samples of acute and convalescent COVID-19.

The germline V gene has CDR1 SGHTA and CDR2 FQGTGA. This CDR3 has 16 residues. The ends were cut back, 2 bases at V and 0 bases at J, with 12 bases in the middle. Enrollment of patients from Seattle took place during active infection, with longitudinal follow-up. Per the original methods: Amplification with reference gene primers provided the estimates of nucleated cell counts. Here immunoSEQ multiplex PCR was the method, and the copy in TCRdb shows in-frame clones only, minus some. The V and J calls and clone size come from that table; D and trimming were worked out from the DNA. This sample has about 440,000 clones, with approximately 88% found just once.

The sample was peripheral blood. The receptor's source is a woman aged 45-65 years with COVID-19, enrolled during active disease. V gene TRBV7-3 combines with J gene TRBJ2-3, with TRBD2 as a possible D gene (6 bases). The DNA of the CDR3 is TGTGCCAGCAGCTTAGGGCGGGGACCTAGCACAGATACGCAGTATTTT. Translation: CASSLGRGPSTDTQYF. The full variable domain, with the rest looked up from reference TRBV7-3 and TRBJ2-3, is GAGVSQTPSNKVTEKGKYVELRCDPISGHTALYWYRQSLGQGPEFLIYFQGTGAADDSGLPNDRFFAVRPEGSVSTLKIQRTERGDSAVYLCASSLGRGPSTDTQYFGPGTRLTVL.